This TCR beta chain stems from a study of blood T cell repertoires in COVID-19. This table comes from immunoSEQ multiplex PCR, and its TCRdb copy is limited to in-frame clones, with some not included. The repertoire holds 270,000 or so clones, with about four fifths as singletons. There are 19 residues in the CDR3. CDR1 SGHRS and CDR2 YFSETQ come from the germline V gene. V lost 0 bases and J 4 bases, leaving 24 bases between the germline ends. Sample: peripheral blood. V is TRBV5-1 and J is TRBJ2-3, with a possible D match to TRBD2 (6 bases). The TCR was taken from a woman aged 18-29 years with acute or convalescent COVID-19. CDR3: CASSLAASGGGKWADTQYF. In DNA form, the CDR3 reads TGCGCCAGCAGCTTGGCCGCGTCCGGCGGCGGGAAATGGGCAGATACGCAGTATTTT.